These 18 T cell receptor beta chains came from one sample sequenced in a study of a mutant IDH1 vaccine in newly diagnosed glioma. The time point was: week 47, end of study. Vaccine doses each comprised 300 ug of mutant IDH1 20-mer peptide, with topical imiquimod. Only in-frame clones appear in the TCRdb table, and some are missing; sequencing was by immunoSEQ multiplex PCR. The table shows about 50,000 clones, with 70% to 85% occurring only once. These receptors lack a known antigen. The source material was PBMCs, sampled from a glioma patient whose treatment included an IDH1 peptide vaccine. All receptors derive from a woman aged 35 to 49 with glioma. Some clones in this sample may be carry-over from other donors' samples.

The chain links TRBV29-1 to TRBJ1-2; TRBD1 matches 9 bases. The CDR3 length is 15 residues. CDR1 and CDR2 (germline): SQVTM, ANQGSEA. J gave up 4 bases and V 7 bases, and 13 bases lay outside the gene matches. As DNA, the CDR3 is TGCAGCGCCAGAAATACGGGACAGGGCACCTATGGCTACACCTTC. Protein product: CSARNTGQGTYGYTF.

V is TRBV2 and J is TRBJ1-2, with a tentative D call TRBD1 (5 bases). V was pared by 3 bases and J by 8 bases, with 16 bases between. This CDR3 spans 14 amino acids. The germline gives CDR1 SNHLY, CDR2 FYNNEI. CDR3 region: CASSDGGWGGGYTF. CDR3 sequence (DNA): TGTGCCAGCAGTGATGGGGGGTGGGGCGGCGGCTACACCTTC.

V is TRBV2 and J is TRBJ2-5; 9 positions match TRBD2. V lost 2 bases, J lost 9 bases, and 7 bases stayed unmatched. Germline CDR1 reads SNHLY; CDR2 reads FYNNEI. This CDR3 has 14 amino acids. The CDR3 loop reads CASSERRGGLSQYF. CDR3 nucleotides: TGTGCCAGCAGTGAACGGCGGGGGGGCCTTTCCCAGTACTTC.

The chain carries TRBV9 and TRBJ1-3, with D perhaps TRBD1 (5 bases). CDR1 and CDR2 (germline): SGDLS, YYNGEE. The V and J ends lost 3 bases and 0 bases respectively, with 13 bases between them. The CDR3 runs to 16 residues. The CDR3 sequence is CASSAGVGGSGNTIYF. The CDR3 DNA reads as TGTGCCAGCAGCGCCGGGGTTGGGGGCTCTGGAAACACCATATATTTT.

This clone showed up just a few times. The CDR3 is CASSPAGRGQPQHF. The CDR3, as DNA: TGTGCCAGCAGCCCCGCCGGGAGAGGTCAGCCCCAGCATTTT. The chain carries TRBV11-2 and TRBJ1-5, with unresolved D. From germline, CDR1 is SGHAT and CDR2 FQNNGV. The CDR3 runs 14 residues. The germline V and J ends were trimmed by 5 bases and 6 bases, with 14 bases remaining between them.

This clone was picked up one time. This chain links TRBV7-2 with TRBJ1-4; 9 bases align to TRBD1. V shed 4 bases and J 13 bases; nucleotides not matched to a gene: 4. The CDR3 totals 12 residues. The germline V gene encodes CDR1 SGHTA and CDR2 FQGNSA. In nucleotides, the CDR3 is TGTGCCAGCAGCTGGGACAGGGAGAGACTGTTTTTT. It translates to CASSWDRERLFF.

The V call is TRBV2, the J call TRBJ2-3; TRBD1 agrees at 8 bases. The V gene's germline CDR1 is SNHLY and CDR2 FYNNEI. The CDR3 length is 15 residues. J gave up 0 bases and V 7 bases, and 6 bases lay outside the gene matches. As DNA, the CDR3 is TGTGCCAGCAAAGACAGGGGTTCTAGCACAGATACGCAGTATTTT. It codes for CASKDRGSSTDTQYF.

The V and J genes are TRBV6-5 and TRBJ1-2; 7 nucleotides agree with TRBD1. V shed 1 base and J 14 bases; nucleotides not matched to a gene: 16. The CDR3 is 15 amino acids. CDR1 and CDR2 from the germline V gene are MNHEY and SVGAGI. CDR3 sequence reads: CASSYYGDRGGIETF. In DNA, the CDR3 is TGTGCCAGCAGTTACTACGGGGACAGAGGGGGTATCGAAACCTTC.

The chain has TRBV27 and TRBJ2-1, with TRBD2 matching over 14 bases. V lost 6 bases, J lost 2 bases, and 6 bases stayed unmatched. Looked up from germline, CDR1 is MNHEY and CDR2 is SMNVEV (reference sequence). The CDR3 sequence is 17 residues long. This CDR3 reads CASSPGTSGGPYNEQFF. The CDR3, as DNA: TGTGCCAGCAGCCCTGGGACTAGCGGGGGCCCCTACAATGAGCAGTTCTTC.

This clone has just one count. This chain uses TRBV11-2 with TRBJ1-2; 8 bases are a match to TRBD1. Germline values: CDR1 SGHAT, CDR2 FQNNGV. The CDR3 contains 19 residues. V lost 1 base, J lost 5 bases, and 18 bases stayed unmatched. The CDR3 sequence is CASSLVFLGQQGDGYGYTF. Here the CDR3 DNA reads TGTGCCAGCAGCTTAGTCTTCTTGGGGCAACAGGGGGACGGGTATGGCTACACCTTC.

The rearrangement joins TRBV5-4 to TRBJ1-5; the D is unclear. Germline CDR1 is SGHNT and CDR2 is YYREEE (reference sequence). This CDR3 has 14 amino acids. Trimming shortened V by 4 bases and J by 3 bases, and 11 bases separated the two germline ends. CDR3 residues: CASSKDLDNQPQHF. The DNA of the CDR3 is TGTGCCAGCAGCAAGGATTTGGACAATCAGCCCCAGCATTTT.

This clone was detected once. This chain joins TRBV12-5 and TRBJ2-5; D is undetermined. CDR1 LGHNT and CDR2 FRNRAP come from the germline V gene. Deletions cut 7 bases from V and 1 base from J, with 13 bases between. The CDR3 extends over 14 amino acids. This CDR3 is CASAPTLTQETQYF. The CDR3 DNA reads TGTGCTAGTGCCCCGACTTTAACCCAAGAGACCCAGTACTTC.

The CDR3 coding sequence is TGTGCCAGCAGTCCACCGAGGGGGCGAAGCACAGATACGCAGTATTTT. Protein product: CASSPPRGRSTDTQYF. The chain joins TRBV27 to TRBJ2-3; 7 nucleotides agree with TRBD1. The germline CDR1 and CDR2 sequences are MNHEY and SMNVEV (reference sequence). The CDR3 sequence is 16 residues long. Trimming removed 5 bases from V and 0 bases from J; junction bases left unmatched: 8.

The V call is TRBV7-9, the J call TRBJ1-1; D may be TRBD1 (5 bases). V lost 0 bases, J lost 0 bases, and 20 bases lay in between. The CDR3 loop spans 19 amino acids. Germline CDR1 and CDR2: SEHNR and FQNEAQ (reference sequence). This chain's CDR3 is CASSLALGGADPLNTEAFF. CDR3 sequence (DNA): TGTGCCAGCAGCTTAGCGCTGGGCGGGGCAGACCCACTGAACACTGAAGCTTTCTTT.

This clone is a singleton in its sample. The chain joins TRBV18 to TRBJ2-5; 9 bases line up with TRBD2. This CDR3 contains 15 residues. The V segment lost 2 bases and the J segment 3 bases; nucleotides outside the gene matches: 4. Germline CDR1 and CDR2: KGHSH and LQKENI. This chain's CDR3 is CASSPGSGGEETQYF. CDR3 nucleotide sequence: TGTGCCAGCTCACCAGGTAGCGGGGGTGAAGAGACCCAGTACTTC.

The rearrangement joins TRBV6-6 to TRBJ1-1, with D unclear. The V end lost 8 bases, the J end lost 0 bases, and 16 bases lay between the germline ends. Germline V CDR1 and CDR2: MNHNY, SVGAGI (reference sequence). The CDR3 length is 15 residues. CDR3 loop: CASPPTPWLNTEAFF. The CDR3 nucleotides read TGTGCCAGCCCGCCTACCCCGTGGCTGAACACTGAAGCTTTCTTT.

This clone was counted a few times. This chain connects TRBV13 to TRBJ1-2, with no clear D. V was cut by 5 bases and J by 2 bases, with 15 bases left in between. CDR1 is PRHDT, CDR2 FYEKMQ, per germline (reference sequence). This CDR3 spans 15 amino acids. In nucleotides, the CDR3 is TGTGCCAGCAGCCCCAAATTTGGTAAAAACTATGGCTACACCTTC. Amino acids: CASSPKFGKNYGYTF.

The CDR3 DNA is TGTGCCAGCAGCCAAGATTGGGGGAGTCTTGAAGCTTTCTTT. Protein product: CASSQDWGSLEAFF. J is TRBJ1-1 and V is TRBV14; D perhaps matches TRBD1 (5 bases). The CDR3 spans 14 residues. Trimming stripped 0 bases from V and 7 bases from J, with 12 bases between. CDR1 and CDR2 from the germline V gene are SGHDN and FVKESK.